The rows below give T cell receptor beta chains drawn from one sample of a study of radiation and T cells in renal cell carcinoma. The assay was immunoSEQ multiplex PCR, and TCRdb's table has in-frame clones only and misses some. The table has roughly 170,000 clones, 88% seen once. The sequences come from blood, collected from a patient whose treatment included radiotherapy and nephrectomy. The receptor source for this set is a woman between 50 and 59 years old with renal cell carcinoma. CDR3s include the opening cysteine and the closing phenylalanine or tryptophan. A D gene is named only where the DNA matches it firmly.

d_call j_call v_call cdr3_aa
- TRBJ2-3 TRBV7-3 CASSRGPGTDTQYF
TRBD2 TRBJ2-6 TRBV28 CASSSGAGGSGANVLTF
- TRBJ1-5 TRBV5-5 CASSLMGGHQPQHF
- TRBJ1-4 TRBV5-1 CASTPGTQTNEKLFF
- TRBJ2-7 TRBV23-1 CASSQCGVSYEQYF
- TRBJ1-5 TRBV6-6 CASHGGEGYSNQPQHF
- TRBJ2-6 TRBV4-3 CASSQGVFGANVLTF
- TRBJ1-4 TRBV10-3 CAISDQGVEKLFF
TRBD1 TRBJ1-5 TRBV6-5 CASSADRGSNQPQHF
- TRBJ1-3 TRBV7-2 CASSSFGNSGNTIYF
- TRBJ1-2 TRBV7-8 CASSLDHPQRDGYTF